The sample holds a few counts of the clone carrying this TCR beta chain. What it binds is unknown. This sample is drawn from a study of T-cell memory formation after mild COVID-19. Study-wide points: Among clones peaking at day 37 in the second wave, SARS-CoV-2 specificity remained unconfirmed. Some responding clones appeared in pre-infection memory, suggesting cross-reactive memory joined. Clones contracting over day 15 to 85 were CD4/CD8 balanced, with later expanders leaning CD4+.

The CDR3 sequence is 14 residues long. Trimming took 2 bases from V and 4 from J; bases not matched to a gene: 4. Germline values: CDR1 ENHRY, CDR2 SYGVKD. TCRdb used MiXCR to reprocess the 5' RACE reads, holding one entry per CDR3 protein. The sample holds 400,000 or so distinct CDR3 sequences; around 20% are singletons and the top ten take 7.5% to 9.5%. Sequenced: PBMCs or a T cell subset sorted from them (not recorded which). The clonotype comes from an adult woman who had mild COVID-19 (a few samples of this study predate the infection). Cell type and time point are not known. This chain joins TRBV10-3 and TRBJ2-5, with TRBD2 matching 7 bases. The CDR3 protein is CAISERGGRETQYF. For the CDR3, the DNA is TGTGCCATCAGTGAGCGAGGCGGGAGAGAGACCCAGTACTTC.